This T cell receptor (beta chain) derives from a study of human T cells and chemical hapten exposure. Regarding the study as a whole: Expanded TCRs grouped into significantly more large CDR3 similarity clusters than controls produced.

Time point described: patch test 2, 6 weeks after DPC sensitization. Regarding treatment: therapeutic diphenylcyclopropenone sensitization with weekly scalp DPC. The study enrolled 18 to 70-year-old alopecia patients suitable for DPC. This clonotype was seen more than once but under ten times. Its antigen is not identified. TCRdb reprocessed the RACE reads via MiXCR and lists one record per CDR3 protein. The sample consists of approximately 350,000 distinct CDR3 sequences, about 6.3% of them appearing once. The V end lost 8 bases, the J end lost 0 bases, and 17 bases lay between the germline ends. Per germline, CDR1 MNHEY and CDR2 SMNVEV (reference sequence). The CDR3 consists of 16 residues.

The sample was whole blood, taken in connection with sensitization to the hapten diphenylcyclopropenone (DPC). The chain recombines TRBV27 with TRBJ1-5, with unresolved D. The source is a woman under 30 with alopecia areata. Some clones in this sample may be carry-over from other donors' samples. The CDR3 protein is CASRTTLGDSNQPQHF. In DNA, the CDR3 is TGTGCCAGCCGAACGACCCTGGGAGATAGCAATCAGCCCCAGCATTTT.